This TCR beta chain was retrieved from a study of blood T cell repertoires in COVID-19. Study-level background: Whether acute or convalescent, the COVID-19 samples came from the United States, Italy and Spain.

In the authors' methods: Amplification from reference gene primers served as the basis for estimated nucleated cell counts. TCRdb keeps only in-frame clones here, not all; method: immunoSEQ multiplex PCR. Clone size and the V and J calls come from that table; the DNA yielded D and trimming. The table shows a few hundred thousand clones, with about 86% occurring only once. Clinical history reported by participants formed the basis on which cohorts were assigned. This CDR3 spans 13 amino acids. Trimming stripped 0 bases from V and 6 bases from J, with 5 bases between. Germline V CDR1 and CDR2: MNHEY, SVGEGT.

The sequencing sample was made of PBMCs or T cells enriched from blood (not recorded which). The source of this sequence is a man aged 45-65 years who had recovered from COVID-19. The J gene is TRBJ2-2, the V gene TRBV6-2 or TRBV6-3; D is unclear. The CDR3 sequence: CASSYSYPGELFF. In DNA, the CDR3 is TGTGCCAGCAGTTACTCGTATCCCGGGGAGCTGTTTTTT.